The following is a T cell receptor beta chain sequence with its context. Its target is unknown. This CDR3 is 15 amino acids long. Deletions cut 3 bases from V and 0 bases from J, with 11 bases between. The germline gives CDR1 SGDLS, CDR2 YYNGEE. These data originate in a study of blood T cells in healthy people across ages. Study-wide results and limits: Strongly correlated with naive T cell percentage was TCR beta diversity.

A sample-barcoded 5' primer and a J-beta primer mix were used in a second PCR of about 7 to 12 cycles. TCRdb recomputed calls from the 5' RACE reads with MiXCR, one row per CDR3 protein. Of fewer than 2,000,000 distinct CDR3 sequences listed, roughly a third are singletons. The J gene is TRBJ2-3, the V gene TRBV9, with D possibly matching TRBD1 (6 bases). The sequence was collected from a woman under 40 in good health. Sequences were obtained from blood. The CDR3 loop is CASSEDSPSTDTQYF. CDR3 coding DNA: TGTGCCAGCAGCGAGGACAGCCCCAGCACAGATACGCAGTATTTT.